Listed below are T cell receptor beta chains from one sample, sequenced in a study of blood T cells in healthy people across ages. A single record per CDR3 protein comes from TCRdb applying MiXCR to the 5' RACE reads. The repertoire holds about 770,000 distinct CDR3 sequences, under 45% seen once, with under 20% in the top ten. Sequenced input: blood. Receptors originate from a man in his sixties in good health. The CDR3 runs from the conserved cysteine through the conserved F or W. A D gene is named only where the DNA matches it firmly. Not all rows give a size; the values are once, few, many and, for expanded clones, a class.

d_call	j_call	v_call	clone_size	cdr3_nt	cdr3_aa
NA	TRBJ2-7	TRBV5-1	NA	TGCGCCAGCACCTCGGAAGGGACGCCAAGCGAGCAGTACTTC	CASTSEGTPSEQYF
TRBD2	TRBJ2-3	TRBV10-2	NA	TGCGCCAGCAGGCCAGCGGGGGTTGTCACAGATACGCAGTATTTT	CASRPAGVVTDTQYF
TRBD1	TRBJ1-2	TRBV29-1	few	TGCAGCGTTGAGGGGAGGCCAGGGGGTACTAACTATGGCTACACCTTC	CSVEGRPGGTNYGYTF
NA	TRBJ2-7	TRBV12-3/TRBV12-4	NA	TGTGCCAGCAGTTCCAGGGCGGGCGAGCAGTACTTC	CASSSRAGEQYF
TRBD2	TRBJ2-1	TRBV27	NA	TGTGCCAGCATTCCCATTGGGGGGGGGTATACCTACAATGAGCAGTTCTTC	CASIPIGGGYTYNEQFF
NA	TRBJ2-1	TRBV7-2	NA	TGTGCCAGCAGCTTAATGGGGGGGGGCCACAATGAGCAGTTCTTC	CASSLMGGGHNEQFF
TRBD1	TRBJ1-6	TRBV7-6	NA	TGTGCCAGCAGTCAGGTACAGGGGAGGAATTCACCCCTCCACTTT	CASSQVQGRNSPLHF
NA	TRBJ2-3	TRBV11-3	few	TGTGCCAGCAGCTCGGGACTTCCGGGGGATACGCAGTATTTT	CASSSGLPGDTQYF
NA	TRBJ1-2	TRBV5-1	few	TGCGCCAGCAGCTTTGAGCTTCGGCAGGGAGCAGACTACACCTTC	CASSFELRQGADYTF
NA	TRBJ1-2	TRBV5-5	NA	TGTGCCAGCAGCTTGGTCCCCAGGCGGTTGTTTGATGGCTACACCTTC	CASSLVPRRLFDGYTF
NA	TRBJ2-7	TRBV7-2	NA	TGTGCCAGCAGCGTAGAGGCCAGTTACGAGCAGTACTTC	CASSVEASYEQYF
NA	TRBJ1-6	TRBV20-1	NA	TGCAGTGCTACTATTACAGGCTCCTATAATTCACCCCTCCACTTT	CSATITGSYNSPLHF
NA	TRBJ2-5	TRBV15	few	TGTGCCACCAGCAGAGCTGGACCGTTAATCCAAGAGACCCAGTACTTC	CATSRAGPLIQETQYF
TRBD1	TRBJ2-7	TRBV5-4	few	TGTGCCAGCAGCTTGTATCGGACAGGGATTTCCCAGCAGTACTTC	CASSLYRTGISQQYF
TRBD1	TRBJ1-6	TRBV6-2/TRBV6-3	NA	TGTGCCAGCAGTCGCCGGGACAGGGGGTGGAATTCACCCCTCCACTTT	CASSRRDRGWNSPLHF
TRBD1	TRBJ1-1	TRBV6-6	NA	TGTGCCAGCAGAGTGGGACAGGGATCATCTGAAGCTTTCTTT	CASRVGQGSSEAFF
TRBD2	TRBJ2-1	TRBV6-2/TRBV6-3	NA	TGTGCCAGCAGTCCCGGGACTAGTGTAATCAATGAGCAGTTCTTC	CASSPGTSVINEQFF
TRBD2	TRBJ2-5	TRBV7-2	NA	TGTGCCAGCAGCAGACAAATAAGGGCTAGCGGGGATCGGCTCGAGACCCAGTACTTC	CASSRQIRASGDRLETQYF
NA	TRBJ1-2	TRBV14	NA	TGTGCCAGCAGCCAAGATTCCGGCAGGATCACCTATGGCTACACCTTC	CASSQDSGRITYGYTF
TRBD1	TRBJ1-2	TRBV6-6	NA	TGTGCCAGCAGTTACCCTAGACAGGGAGTAAACTATGGCTACACCTTC	CASSYPRQGVNYGYTF
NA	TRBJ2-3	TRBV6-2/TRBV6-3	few	TGTGCCAGCAGTTACAAAGGCACCTCAGATACGCAGTATTTT	CASSYKGTSDTQYF
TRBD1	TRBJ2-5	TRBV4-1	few	TGCGCCAGCAGCCAACAAGCAGGGGACAGGACCCAGTACTTC	CASSQQAGDRTQYF
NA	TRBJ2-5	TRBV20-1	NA	TGCAGTGCTTCCTCGCCCGGGATTCGGGAGACCCAGTACTTC	CSASSPGIRETQYF
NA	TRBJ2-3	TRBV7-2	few	TGTGCCAGCGGGGGAAGGGACGGATGGGATACGCAGTATTTT	CASGGRDGWDTQYF
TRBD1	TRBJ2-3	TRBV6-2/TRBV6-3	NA	TGTGCCAGCAGAAGAATCCGGGACAGGGGGGCTAGCACAGATACGCAGTATTTT	CASRRIRDRGASTDTQYF
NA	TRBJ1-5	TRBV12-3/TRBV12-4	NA	TGTGCCAGCAGTTTTAGTAGCAATCAGCCCCAGCATTTT	CASSFSSNQPQHF
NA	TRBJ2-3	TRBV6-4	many	TGTGCCAGCCGGGACTCCTCGCGGGATACGCAGTATTTT	CASRDSSRDTQYF
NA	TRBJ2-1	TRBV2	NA	TGTGCCAGCTGGGATGGGACTTCCTACAATGAGCAGTTCTTC	CASWDGTSYNEQFF
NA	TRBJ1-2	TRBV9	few	TGTGCCAGCAGCCCCAACTCCGAACACTATGGCTACACCTTC	CASSPNSEHYGYTF
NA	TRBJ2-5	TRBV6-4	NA	NA	CASILDREMETQYF
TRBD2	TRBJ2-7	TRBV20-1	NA	TGCAGTGCTAGTACTAGCGGGGGGCCTTCCTACAATGAGCAGTACTTC	CSASTSGGPSYNEQYF
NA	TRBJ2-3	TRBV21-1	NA	TGTGCCAGCAGCTCCCCGGAGAGGGACTCCGGGGCGCAGTATTTT	CASSSPERDSGAQYF